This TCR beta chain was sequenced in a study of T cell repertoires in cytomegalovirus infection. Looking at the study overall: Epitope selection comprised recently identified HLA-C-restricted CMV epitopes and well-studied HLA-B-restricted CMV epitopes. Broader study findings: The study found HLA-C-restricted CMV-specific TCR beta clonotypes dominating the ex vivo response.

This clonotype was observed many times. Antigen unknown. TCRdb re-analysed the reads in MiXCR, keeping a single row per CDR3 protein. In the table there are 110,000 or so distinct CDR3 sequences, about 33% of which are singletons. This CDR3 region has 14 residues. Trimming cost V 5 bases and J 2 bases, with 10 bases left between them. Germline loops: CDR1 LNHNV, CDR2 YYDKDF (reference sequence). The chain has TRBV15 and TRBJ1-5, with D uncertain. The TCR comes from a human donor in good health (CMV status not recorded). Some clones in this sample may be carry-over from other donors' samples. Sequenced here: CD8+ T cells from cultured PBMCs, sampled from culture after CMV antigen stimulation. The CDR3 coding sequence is TGTGCCACCAGCCAGTCCCGAGGCAATCAGCCCCAGCATTTT. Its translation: CATSQSRGNQPQHF.